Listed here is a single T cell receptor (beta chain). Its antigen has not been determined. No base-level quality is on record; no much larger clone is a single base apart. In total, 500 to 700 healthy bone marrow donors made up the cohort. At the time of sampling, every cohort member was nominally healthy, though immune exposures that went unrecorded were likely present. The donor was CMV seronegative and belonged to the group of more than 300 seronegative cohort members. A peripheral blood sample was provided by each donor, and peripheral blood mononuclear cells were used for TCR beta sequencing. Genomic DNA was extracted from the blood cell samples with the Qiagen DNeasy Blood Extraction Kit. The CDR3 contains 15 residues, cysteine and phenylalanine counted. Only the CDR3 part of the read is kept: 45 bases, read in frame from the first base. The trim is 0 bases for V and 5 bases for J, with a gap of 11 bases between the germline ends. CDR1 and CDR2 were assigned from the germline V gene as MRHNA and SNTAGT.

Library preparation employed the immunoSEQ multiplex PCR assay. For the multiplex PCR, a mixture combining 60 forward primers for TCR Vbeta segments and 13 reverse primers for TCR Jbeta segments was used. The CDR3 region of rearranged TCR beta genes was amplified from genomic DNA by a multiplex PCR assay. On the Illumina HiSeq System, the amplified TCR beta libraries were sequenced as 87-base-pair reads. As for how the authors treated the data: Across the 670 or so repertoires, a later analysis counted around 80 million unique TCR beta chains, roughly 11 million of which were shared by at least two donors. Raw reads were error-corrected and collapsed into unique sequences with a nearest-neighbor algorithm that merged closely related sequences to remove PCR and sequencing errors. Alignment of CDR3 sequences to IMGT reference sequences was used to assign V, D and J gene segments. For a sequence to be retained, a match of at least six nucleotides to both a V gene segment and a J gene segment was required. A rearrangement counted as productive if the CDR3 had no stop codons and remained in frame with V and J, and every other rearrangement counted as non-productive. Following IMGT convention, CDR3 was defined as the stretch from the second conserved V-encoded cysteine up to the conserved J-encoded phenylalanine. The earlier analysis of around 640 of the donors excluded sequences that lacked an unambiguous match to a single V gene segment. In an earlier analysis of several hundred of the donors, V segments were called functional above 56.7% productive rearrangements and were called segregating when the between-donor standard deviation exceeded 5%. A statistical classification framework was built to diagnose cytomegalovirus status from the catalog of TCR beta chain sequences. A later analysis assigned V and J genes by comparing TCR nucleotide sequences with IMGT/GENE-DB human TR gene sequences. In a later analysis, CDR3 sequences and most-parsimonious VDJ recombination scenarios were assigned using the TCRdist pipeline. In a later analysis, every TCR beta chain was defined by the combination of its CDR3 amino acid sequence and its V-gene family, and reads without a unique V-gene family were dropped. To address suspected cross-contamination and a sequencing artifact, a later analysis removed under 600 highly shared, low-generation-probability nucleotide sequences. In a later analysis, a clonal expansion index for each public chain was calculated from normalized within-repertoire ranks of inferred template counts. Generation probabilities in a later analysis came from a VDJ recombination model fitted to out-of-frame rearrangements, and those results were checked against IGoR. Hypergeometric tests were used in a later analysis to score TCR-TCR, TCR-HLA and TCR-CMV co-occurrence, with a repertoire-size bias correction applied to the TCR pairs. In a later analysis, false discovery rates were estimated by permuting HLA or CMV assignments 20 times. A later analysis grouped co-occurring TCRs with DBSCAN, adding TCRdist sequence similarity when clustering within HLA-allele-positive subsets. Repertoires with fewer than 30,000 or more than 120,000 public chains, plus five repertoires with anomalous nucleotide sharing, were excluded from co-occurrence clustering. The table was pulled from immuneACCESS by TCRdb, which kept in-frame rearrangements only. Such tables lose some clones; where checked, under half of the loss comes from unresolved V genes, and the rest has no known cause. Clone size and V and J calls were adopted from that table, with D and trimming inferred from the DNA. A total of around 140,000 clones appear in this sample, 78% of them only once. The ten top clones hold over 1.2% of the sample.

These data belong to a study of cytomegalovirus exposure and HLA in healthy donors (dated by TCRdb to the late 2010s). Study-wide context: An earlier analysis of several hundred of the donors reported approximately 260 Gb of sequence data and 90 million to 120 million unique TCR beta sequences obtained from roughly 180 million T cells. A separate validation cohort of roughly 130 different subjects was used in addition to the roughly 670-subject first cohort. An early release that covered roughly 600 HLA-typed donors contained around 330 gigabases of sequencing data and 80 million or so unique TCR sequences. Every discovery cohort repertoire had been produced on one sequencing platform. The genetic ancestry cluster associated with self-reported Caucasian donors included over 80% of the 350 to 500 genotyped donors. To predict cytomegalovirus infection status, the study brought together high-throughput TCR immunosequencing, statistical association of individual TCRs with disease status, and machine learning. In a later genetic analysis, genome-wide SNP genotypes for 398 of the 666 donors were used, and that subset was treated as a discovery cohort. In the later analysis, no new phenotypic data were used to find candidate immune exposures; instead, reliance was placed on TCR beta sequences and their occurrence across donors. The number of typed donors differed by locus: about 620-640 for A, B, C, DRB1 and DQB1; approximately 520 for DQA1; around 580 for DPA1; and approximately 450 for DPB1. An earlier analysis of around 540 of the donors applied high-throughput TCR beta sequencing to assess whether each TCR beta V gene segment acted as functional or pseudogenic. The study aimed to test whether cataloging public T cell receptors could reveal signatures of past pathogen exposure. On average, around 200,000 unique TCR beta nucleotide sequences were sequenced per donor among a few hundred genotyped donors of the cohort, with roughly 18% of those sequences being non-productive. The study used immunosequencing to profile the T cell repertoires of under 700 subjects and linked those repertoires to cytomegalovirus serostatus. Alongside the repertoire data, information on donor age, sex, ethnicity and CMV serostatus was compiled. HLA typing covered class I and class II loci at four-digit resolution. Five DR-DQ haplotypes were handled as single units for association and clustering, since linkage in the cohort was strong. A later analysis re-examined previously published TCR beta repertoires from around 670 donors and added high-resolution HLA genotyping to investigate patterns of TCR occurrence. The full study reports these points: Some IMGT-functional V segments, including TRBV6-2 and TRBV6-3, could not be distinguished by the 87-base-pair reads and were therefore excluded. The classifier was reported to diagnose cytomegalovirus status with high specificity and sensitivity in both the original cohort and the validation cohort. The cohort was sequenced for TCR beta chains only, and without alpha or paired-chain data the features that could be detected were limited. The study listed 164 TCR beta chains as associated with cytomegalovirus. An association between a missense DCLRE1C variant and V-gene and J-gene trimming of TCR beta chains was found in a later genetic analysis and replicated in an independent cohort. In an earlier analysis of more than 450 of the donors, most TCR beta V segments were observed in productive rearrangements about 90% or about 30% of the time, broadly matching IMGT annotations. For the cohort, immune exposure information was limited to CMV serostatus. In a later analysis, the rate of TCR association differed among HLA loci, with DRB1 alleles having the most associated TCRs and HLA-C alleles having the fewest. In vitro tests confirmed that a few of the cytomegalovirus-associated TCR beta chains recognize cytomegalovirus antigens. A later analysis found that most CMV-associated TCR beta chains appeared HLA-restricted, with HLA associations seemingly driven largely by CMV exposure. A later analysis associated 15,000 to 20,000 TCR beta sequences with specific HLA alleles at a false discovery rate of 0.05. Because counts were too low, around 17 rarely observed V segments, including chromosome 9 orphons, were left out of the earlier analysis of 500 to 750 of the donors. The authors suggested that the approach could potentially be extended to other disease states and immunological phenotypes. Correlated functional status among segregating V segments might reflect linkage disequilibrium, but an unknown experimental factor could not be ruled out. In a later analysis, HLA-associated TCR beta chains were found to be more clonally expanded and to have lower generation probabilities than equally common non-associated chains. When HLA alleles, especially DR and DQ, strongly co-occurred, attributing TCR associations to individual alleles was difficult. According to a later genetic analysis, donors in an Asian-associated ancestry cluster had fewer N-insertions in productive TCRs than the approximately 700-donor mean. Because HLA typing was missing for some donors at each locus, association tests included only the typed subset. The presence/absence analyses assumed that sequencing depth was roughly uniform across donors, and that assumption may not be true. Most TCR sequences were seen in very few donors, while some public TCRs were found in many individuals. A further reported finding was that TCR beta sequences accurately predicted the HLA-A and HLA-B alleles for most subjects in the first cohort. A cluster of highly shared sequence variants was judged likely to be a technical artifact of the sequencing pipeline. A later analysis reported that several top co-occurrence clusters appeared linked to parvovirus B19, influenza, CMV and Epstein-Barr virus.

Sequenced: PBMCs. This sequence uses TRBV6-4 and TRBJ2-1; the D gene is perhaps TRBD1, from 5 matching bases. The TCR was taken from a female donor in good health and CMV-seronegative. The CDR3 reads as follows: CASSDSNKGDNEQFF. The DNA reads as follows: TGTGCCAGCAGTGACTCGAACAAAGGGGACAATGAGCAGTTCTTC.